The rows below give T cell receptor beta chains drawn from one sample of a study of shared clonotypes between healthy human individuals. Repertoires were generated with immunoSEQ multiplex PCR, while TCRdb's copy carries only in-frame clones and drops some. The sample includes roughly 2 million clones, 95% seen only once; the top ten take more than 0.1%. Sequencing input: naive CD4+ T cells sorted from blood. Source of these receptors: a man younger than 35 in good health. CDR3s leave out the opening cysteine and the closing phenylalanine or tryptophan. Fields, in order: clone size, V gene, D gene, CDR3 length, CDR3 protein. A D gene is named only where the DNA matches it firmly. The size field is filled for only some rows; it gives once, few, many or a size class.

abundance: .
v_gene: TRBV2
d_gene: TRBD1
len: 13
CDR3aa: ASSSTGQGGYEQY

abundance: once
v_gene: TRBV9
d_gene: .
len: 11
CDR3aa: ASSAGQQETQY

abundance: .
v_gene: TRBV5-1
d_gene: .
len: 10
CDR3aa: ASSFRADEQY

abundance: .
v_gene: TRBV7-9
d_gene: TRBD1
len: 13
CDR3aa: ASNKFGTGGREQY

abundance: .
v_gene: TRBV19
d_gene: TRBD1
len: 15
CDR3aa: ASSLYMGQGIKNEQY

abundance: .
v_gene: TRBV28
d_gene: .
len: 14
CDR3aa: ASSLVRGPWDTEAF

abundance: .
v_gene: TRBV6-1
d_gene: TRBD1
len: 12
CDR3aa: ASSGGTGNQPQH

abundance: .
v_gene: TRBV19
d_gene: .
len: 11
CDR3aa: ASIEVLGQPQH

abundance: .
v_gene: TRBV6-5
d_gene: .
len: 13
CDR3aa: ASSYSGESNQPQH

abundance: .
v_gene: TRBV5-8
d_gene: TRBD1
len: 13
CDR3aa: ASSRGQVYNQPQH

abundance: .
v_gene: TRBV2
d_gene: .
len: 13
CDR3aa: ASSVGVQKGYEQY

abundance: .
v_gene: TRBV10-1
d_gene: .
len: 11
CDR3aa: ASSEGGYNEQF

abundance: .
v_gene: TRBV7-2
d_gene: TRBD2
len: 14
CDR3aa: ASSLAPAGVTDTQY

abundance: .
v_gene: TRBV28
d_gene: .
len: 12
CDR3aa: ASSLSRKTYEQY

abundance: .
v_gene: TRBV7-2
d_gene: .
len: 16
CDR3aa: ASSLESGQGGNTGELF

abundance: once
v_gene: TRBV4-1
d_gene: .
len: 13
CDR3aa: ASSPAGTDFYEQY

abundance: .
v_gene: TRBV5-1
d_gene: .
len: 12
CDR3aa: ASGGGREGSPLH

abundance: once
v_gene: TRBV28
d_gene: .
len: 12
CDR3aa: ASRISVGQETQY

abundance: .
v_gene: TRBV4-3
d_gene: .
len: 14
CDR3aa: ASSQEGPIAKNIQY

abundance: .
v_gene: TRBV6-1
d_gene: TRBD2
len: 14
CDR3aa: ASSGLAGGQYNEQF

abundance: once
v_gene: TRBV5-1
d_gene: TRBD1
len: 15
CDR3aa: ASTSSPGQGFGGELF

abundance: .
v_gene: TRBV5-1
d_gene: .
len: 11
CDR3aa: ASRLGGQETQY

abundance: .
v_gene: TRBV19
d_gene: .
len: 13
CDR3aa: ASKRDITSGNTIY

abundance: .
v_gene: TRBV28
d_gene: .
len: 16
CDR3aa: ASSLLQDWYSGANVLT

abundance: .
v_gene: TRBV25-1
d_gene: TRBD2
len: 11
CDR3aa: ASSVAGQETQY

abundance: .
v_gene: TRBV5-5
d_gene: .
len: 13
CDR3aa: ASSLVAGDTGELF

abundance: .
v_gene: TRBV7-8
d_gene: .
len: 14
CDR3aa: ASSLVDRHGMETQY

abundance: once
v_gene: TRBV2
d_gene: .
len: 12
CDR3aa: ASSSWTADRELF

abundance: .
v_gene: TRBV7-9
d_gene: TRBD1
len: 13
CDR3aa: ASSPYRGQNTEAF

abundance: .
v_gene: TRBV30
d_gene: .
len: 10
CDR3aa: AWRGSDGEQF

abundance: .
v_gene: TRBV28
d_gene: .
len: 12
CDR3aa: ASLGTVPKNEQF

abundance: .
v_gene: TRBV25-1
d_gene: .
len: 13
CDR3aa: ASSDRQLSNEKLF

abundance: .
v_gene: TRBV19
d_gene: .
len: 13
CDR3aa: ASSITDKGSYEQY

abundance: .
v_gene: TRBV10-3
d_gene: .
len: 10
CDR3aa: AISDDPSQAF

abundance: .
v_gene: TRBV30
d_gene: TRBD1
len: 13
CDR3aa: AWSVLSGGPETQY

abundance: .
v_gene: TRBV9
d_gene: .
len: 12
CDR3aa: ASSQDSSYNEQF

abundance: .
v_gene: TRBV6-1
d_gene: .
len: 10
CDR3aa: ASSAAGDGYT

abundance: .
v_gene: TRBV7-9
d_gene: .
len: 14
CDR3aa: ASSPGRVASADEQF

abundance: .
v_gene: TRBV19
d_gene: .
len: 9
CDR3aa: ASSRRHETF

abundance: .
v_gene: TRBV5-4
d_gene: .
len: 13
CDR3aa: ASSGGSHRGSPLH

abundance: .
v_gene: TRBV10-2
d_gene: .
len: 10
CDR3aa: ATRQGLEPQH

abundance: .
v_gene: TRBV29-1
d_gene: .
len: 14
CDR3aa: SVAPKGTSGAYEQY

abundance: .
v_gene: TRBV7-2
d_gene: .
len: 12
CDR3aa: ASSLSGKGNTIY

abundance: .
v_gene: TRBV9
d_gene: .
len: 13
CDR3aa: ASSANPLGSEKLF

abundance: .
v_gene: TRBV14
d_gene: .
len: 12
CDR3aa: ASSQNGYTGELF

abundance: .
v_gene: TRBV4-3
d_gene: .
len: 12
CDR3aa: ASSQETETHTQY

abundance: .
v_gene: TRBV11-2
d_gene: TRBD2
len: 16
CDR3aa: ASSPRRAGGSGVYEQY